A single sample gave rise to the 5 T cell receptor beta chains below, sequenced in a study of Ad26.COV2.S vaccination and SARS-CoV-2 variants. Documented treatment: 19 received Ad26.COV2.S at low or high dose, single or two shots; roughly five received placebo; per-sample allocation not given. Repertoires come from day 63 after the first vaccine or placebo injection. Assay: immunoSEQ multiplex PCR; the TCRdb copy retains only in-frame clones and omits some. The sample lists about 350,000 clones, around nine tenths occurring once. Specimen: peripheral blood, collected in a trial of Ad26.COV2.S vaccine versus placebo. The receptors originated from a person aged 18 to 59 who received the Ad26.COV2.S COVID-19 vaccine or a placebo.

The rearrangement uses TRBV5-6 and TRBJ2-7, with D possibly being TRBD1 (7 bases). The CDR3 totals 15 residues. Germline loops: CDR1 SGHDT, CDR2 YYEEEE. Trimming stripped 0 bases from V and 7 bases from J, with 17 bases between. DNA of the CDR3: TGTGCCAGCAGCTTGGGGCCAGGGGGGCGGGTAGAGCAGTACTTC. The encoded protein is CASSLGPGGRVEQYF.

The J gene is TRBJ2-5, the V gene TRBV5-4, with D possibly being TRBD1 (5 bases). The germline gives CDR1 SGHNT, CDR2 YYREEE (reference sequence). The CDR3 contains 13 residues. V dropped 4 bases and J dropped 4 bases, with 11 bases sitting between them. CDR3 DNA sequence: TGTGCCAGCAGCGTCCAGGGTCGAGAGACCCAGTACTTC. Its translation is CASSVQGRETQYF.

The chain is built from TRBV24-1 and TRBJ2-3; the D is unclear. The germline gives CDR1 KGHDR, CDR2 SFDVKD. This CDR3 comprises 14 residues. The V end lost 4 bases, the J end lost 1 base, and 8 bases lay between the germline ends. The CDR3 loop is CATSEPVGTDTQYF. CDR3 sequence (DNA): TGTGCCACCAGTGAGCCGGTGGGCACAGATACGCAGTATTTT.

Only one count was recorded for this clone. The J gene is TRBJ1-1, the V gene TRBV2; D gene ambiguous. The length of the CDR3 is 12 residues. CDR1 is SNHLY and CDR2 is FYNNEI in the germline V gene. V lost 6 bases and J 2 bases, leaving 7 bases between the germline ends. This CDR3 reads CASRRFNTEAFF. The CDR3 bases are TGTGCCAGCAGACGGTTTAACACTGAAGCTTTCTTT. The full variable domain, rest sourced from reference TRBV2 and TRBJ1-1, is EPEVTQTPSHQVTQMGQEVILRCVPISNHLYFYWYRQILGQKVEFLVSFYNNEISEKSEIFDDQFSVERPDGSNFTLKIRSTKLEDSAMYFCASRRFNTEAFFGQGTRLTVV.

The chain carries TRBV7-9 and TRBJ1-6; 7 positions agree with TRBD1. J was trimmed by 14 bases and V by 1 base; bases with no gene match: 8. This CDR3 spans 14 amino acids. Germline CDR1 SEHNR, CDR2 FQNEAQ (reference sequence). CDR3 residues: CASSLDRGWGALHF. The CDR3 DNA follows: TGTGCCAGCAGCTTAGACAGGGGCTGGGGAGCCCTCCACTTT.